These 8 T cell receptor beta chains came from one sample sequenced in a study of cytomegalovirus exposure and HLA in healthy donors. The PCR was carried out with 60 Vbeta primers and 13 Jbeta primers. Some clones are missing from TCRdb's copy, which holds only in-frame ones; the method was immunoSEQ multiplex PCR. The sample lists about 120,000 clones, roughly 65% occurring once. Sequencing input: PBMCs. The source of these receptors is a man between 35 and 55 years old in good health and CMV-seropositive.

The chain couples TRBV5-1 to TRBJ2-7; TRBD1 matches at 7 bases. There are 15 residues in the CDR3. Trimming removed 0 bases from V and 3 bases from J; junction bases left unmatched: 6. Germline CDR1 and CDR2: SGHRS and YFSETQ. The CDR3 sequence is CASSLVRTGLYEQYF. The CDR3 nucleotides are TGCGCCAGCAGCTTGGTAAGGACAGGACTCTACGAGCAGTACTTC. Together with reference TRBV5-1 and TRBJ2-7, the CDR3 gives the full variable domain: KAGVTQTPRYLIKTRGQQVTLSCSPISGHRSVSWYQQTPGQGLQFLFEYFSETQRNKGNFPGRFSGRQFSNSRSEMNVSTLELGDSALYLCASSLVRTGLYEQYFGPGTRLTVT.

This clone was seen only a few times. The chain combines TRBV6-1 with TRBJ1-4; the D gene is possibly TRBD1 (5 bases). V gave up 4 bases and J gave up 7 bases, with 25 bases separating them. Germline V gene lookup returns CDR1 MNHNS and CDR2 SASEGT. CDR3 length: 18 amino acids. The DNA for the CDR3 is TGTGCCAGCAGTGCATTGGGGGGGTCTAGTTTTTACGGTGAAAAACTGTTTTTT. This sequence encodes CASSALGGSSFYGEKLFF.

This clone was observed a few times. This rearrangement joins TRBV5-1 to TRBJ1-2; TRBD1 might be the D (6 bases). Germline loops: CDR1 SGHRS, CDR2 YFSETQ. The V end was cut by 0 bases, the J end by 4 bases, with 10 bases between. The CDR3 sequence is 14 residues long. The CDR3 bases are TGCGCCAGCAGCTTGGAGGGCAGGGGCTATGGCTACACCTTC. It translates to CASSLEGRGYGYTF.

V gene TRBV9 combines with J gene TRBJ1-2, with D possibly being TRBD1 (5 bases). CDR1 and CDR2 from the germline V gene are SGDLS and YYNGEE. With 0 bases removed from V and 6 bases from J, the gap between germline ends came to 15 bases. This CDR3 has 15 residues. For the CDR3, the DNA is TGTGCCAGCAGCGTAGGAGTGGGGGGGAGGGATGGCTACACCTTC. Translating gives CASSVGVGGRDGYTF. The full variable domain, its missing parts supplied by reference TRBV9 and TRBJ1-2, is DSGVTQTPKHLITATGQRVTLRCSPRSGDLSVYWYQQSLDQGLQFLIQYYNGEERAKGNILERFSAQQFPDLHSELNLSSLELGDSALYFCASSVGVGGRDGYTFGSGTRLTVV.

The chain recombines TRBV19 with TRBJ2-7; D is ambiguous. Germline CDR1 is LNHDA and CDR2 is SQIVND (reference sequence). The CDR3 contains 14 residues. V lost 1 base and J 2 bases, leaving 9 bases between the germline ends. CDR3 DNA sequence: TGTGCCAGTAGTATAGGATCAGATACCTACGAGCAGTACTTC. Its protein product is CASSIGSDTYEQYF.

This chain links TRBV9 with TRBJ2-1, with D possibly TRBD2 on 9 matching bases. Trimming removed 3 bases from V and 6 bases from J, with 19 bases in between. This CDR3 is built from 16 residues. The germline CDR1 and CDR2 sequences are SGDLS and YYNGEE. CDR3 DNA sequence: TGTGCCAGCAGCGCAGGGGGCGGGAGGGCCATCAATGAGCAGTTCTTC. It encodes CASSAGGGRAINEQFF. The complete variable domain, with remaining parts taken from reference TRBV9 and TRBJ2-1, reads DSGVTQTPKHLITATGQRVTLRCSPRSGDLSVYWYQQSLDQGLQFLIQYYNGEERAKGNILERFSAQQFPDLHSELNLSSLELGDSALYFCASSAGGGRAINEQFFGPGTRLTVL.

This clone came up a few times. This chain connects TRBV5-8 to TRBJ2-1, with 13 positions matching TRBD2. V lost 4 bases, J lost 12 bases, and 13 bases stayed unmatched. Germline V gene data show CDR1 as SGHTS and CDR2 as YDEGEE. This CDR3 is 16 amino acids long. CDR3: CASSDPTSGGRGGQFF. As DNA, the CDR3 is TGTGCCAGCAGCGACCCGACTAGCGGGGGGCGTGGAGGGCAGTTCTTC.

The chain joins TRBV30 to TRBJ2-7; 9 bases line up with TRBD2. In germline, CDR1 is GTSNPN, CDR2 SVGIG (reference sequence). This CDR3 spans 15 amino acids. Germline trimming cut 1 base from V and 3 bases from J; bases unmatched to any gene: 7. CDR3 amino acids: CAWSARTSEVYEQYF. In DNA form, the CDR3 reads TGTGCCTGGAGTGCCCGGACTAGCGAGGTCTACGAGCAGTACTTC.